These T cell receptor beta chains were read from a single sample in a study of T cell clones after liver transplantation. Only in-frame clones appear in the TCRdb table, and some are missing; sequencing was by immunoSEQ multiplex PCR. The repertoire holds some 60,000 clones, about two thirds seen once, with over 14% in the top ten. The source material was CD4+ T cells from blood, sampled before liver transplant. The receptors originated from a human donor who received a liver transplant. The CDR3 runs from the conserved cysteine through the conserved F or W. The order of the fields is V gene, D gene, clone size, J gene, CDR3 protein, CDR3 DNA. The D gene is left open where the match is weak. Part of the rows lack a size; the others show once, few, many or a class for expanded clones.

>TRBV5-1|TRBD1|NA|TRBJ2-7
CASSLDGQGVHEQYF
TGCGCCAGCAGCTTGGACGGACAGGGGGTCCACGAGCAGTACTTC
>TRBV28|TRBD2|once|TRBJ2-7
CASSLDLAGEKYF
TGTGCCAGCAGTTTAGACCTAGCGGGGGAAAAGTACTTC
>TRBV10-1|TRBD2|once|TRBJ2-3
CASSAGTRAQYF
TGCGCCAGCAGCGCCGGGACTAGGGCGCAGTATTTT
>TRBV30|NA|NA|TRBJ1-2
CAWKIKGLSNYGYTF
TGTGCCTGGAAGATTAAGGGACTTTCTAACTATGGCTACACCTTC
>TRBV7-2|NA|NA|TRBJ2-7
CASSALGGSYEQYF
TGTGCCAGCAGCGCTCTGGGGGGCTCCTACGAGCAGTACTTC
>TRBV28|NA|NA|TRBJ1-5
CASGRSNQPQHF
TGTGCCAGCGGCAGGAGCAATCAGCCCCAGCATTTT
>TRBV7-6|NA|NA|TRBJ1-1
CASSQDLNTEAFF
TGTGCCAGCAGCCAAGACTTGAACACTGAAGCTTTCTTT
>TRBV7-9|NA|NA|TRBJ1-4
CASTLGGSEKLFF
TGTGCCAGCACCCTCGGGGGGAGTGAAAAACTGTTTTTT
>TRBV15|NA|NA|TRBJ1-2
CATSRDYGGGFTYGYTF
TGTGCCACCAGCAGAGATTACGGGGGGGGTTTTACCTATGGCTACACCTTC
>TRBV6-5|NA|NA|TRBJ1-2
CASSRSGTYLYGYTF
TGTGCCAGCAGCCGTTCGGGAACGTACCTCTATGGCTACACCTTC
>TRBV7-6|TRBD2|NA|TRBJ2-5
CASSLGGGRGETQYF
TGTGCCAGCAGCTTAGGCGGGGGGCGGGGAGAGACCCAGTACTTC
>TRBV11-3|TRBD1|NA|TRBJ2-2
CASSSGTGSGELFF
TGTGCCAGCAGTTCGGGGACAGGGTCCGGGGAGCTGTTTTTT
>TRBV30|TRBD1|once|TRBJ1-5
CAWSRTGSSIVNQPQHF
TGTGCCTGGAGCCGGACAGGTTCCAGTATAGTCAATCAGCCCCAGCATTTT
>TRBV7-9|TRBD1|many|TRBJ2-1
CASSIRGLEYNEQFF
TGTGCCAGCAGCATCAGGGGGTTGGAGTACAATGAGCAGTTCTTC
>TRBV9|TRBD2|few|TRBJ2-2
CASSVGASGAITGELFF
TGTGCCAGCAGCGTCGGGGCTAGCGGGGCGATCACCGGGGAGCTGTTTTTT
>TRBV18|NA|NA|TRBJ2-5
CASSQFSSGQETQYF
TGTGCCAGCTCACAATTTAGTAGCGGTCAAGAGACCCAGTACTTC
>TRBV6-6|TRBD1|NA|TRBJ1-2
CASIPGTGAYGYTF
TGTGCCAGCATTCCCGGGACAGGGGCTTATGGCTACACCTTC
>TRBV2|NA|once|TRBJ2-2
CASRGEAGELFF
TGTGCCAGCAGGGGGGAGGCCGGGGAGCTGTTTTTT
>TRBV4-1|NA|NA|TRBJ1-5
CASSLTGTQRNQPQHF
TGCGCCAGCAGCCTGACCGGGACACAGAGGAATCAGCCCCAGCATTTT
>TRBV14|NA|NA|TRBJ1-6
CASSLRSSYNSPLHF
TGTGCCAGCAGCCTCCGGAGCTCCTATAATTCACCCCTCCACTTT
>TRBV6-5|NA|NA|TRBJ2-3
CASRTTRRRTDTQYF
TGTGCCAGCAGGACTACTCGCCGTCGCACAGATACGCAGTATTTT
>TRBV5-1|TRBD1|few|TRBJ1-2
CASSTGDRGGYTF
TGCGCCAGCTCCACTGGGGACAGAGGAGGCTACACCTTC
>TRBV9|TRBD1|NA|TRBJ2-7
CASSAGTGASYEQYF
TGTGCCAGCAGCGCAGGGACAGGGGCGTCCTACGAGCAGTACTTC
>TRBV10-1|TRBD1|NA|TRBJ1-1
CASSNTGGTEAFF
TGCGCCAGCAGCAATACAGGGGGAACTGAAGCTTTCTTT
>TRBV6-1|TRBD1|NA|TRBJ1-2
CASQQGRNYGYTF
TGTGCCAGCCAACAGGGGCGTAACTATGGCTACACCTTC
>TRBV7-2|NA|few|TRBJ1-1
CASSPGGIMNTEAFF
TGTGCCAGCAGCCCCGGGGGTATAATGAACACTGAAGCTTTCTTT
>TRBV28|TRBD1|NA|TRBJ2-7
CASSLSSQGIYEQYF
TGTGCCAGCAGTTTATCTTCACAGGGGATCTACGAGCAGTACTTC
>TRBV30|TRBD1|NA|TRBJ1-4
CAWSVRGLINEKLFF
TGTGCCTGGAGTGTAAGGGGGCTGATTAATGAAAAACTGTTTTTT
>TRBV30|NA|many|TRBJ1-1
CAWRWGRGRTEAFF
TGTGCCTGGAGATGGGGCAGGGGTAGGACTGAAGCTTTCTTT
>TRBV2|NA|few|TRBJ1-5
CASRVPGGSNQPQHF
TGTGCCAGCAGAGTCCCAGGAGGCAGCAATCAGCCCCAGCATTTT
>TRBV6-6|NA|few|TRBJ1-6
CASRHPGRGDSPLHF
TGTGCCAGCAGACACCCGGGACGGGGGGATTCACCCCTCCACTTT
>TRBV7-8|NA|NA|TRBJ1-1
CASHRMGAVNTEAFF
TGTGCCAGCCATCGAATGGGGGCTGTGAACACTGAAGCTTTCTTT
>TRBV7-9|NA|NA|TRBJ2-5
CASSLARQAQETQYF
TGTGCCAGCAGCTTAGCTAGGCAGGCCCAAGAGACCCAGTACTTC
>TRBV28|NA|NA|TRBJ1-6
CASTQAGIRGNSPLHF
TGTGCCAGCACCCAGGCCGGGATTCGAGGTAATTCACCCCTCCACTTT
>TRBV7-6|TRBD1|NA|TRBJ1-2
CASSLAHDRAYGYTF
TGTGCCAGCAGCTTAGCCCATGACAGGGCTTATGGCTACACCTTC
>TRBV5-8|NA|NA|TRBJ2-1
CASSLLQRREQFF
TGTGCCAGCAGCTTGCTCCAGCGCCGGGAGCAGTTCTTC
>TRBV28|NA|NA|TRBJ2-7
CASSLLRGILPSYEQYF
TGTGCCAGCAGTTTACTTAGAGGAATCCTGCCCTCCTACGAGCAGTACTTC
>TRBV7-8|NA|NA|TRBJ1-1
CASSLAHDGGTEAFF
TGTGCCAGCAGCTTAGCTCATGACGGGGGGACTGAAGCTTTCTTT
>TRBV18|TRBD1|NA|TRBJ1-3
CASSTPGQVTGNTIYF
TGTGCCAGCTCAACTCCGGGACAGGTGACTGGAAACACCATATATTTT
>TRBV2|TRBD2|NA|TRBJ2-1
CASSPMASGGYNEQFF
TGTGCCAGCAGCCCGATGGCTAGCGGGGGCTACAATGAGCAGTTCTTC
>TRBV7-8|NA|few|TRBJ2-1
CASEGQYNEQFF
TGTGCCAGCGAGGGACAATACAATGAGCAGTTCTTC
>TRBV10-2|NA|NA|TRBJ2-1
CASSESITRDEQFF
TGCGCCAGCAGTGAGTCGATCACCCGAGATGAGCAGTTCTTC
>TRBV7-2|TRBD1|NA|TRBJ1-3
CASSLGQGVDTIYF
TGTGCCAGCAGCTTAGGACAGGGGGTAGACACCATATATTTT
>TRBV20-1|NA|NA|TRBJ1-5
CSARDLDRWHF
TGCAGTGCTAGAGATCTTGACAGGTGGCATTTT
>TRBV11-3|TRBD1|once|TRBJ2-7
CASSPQGNRDRAIYEQYF
TGTGCCAGCAGCCCCCAGGGGAACCGGGACAGGGCAATTTACGAGCAGTACTTC
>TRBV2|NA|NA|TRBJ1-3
CASSPGQPGNTIYF
TGTGCCAGCAGTCCCGGACAGCCAGGAAACACCATATATTTT
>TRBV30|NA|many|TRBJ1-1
CAWTVPLNTEAFF
TGTGCCTGGACGGTACCTTTGAACACTGAAGCTTTCTTT
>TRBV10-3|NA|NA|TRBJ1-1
CAISAGRGNTEAFF
TGTGCCATCAGTGCGGGCAGGGGGAACACTGAAGCTTTCTTT
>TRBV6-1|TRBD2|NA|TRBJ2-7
CASSDRGGRDEQYF
TGTGCCAGCAGTGATCGGGGGGGGCGGGACGAGCAGTACTTC
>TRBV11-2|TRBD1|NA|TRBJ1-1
CASSLRTGNPEAFF
TGTGCCAGCAGCTTGAGGACAGGGAACCCTGAAGCTTTCTTT
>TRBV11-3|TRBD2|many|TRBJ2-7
CASSGRDGVQYF
TGTGCCAGCAGCGGGAGGGACGGGGTACAGTACTTC
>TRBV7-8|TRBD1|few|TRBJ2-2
CASSSGRRGLTNTGELFF
TGTGCCAGCAGCTCTGGACGAAGGGGGCTCACGAACACCGGGGAGCTGTTTTTT